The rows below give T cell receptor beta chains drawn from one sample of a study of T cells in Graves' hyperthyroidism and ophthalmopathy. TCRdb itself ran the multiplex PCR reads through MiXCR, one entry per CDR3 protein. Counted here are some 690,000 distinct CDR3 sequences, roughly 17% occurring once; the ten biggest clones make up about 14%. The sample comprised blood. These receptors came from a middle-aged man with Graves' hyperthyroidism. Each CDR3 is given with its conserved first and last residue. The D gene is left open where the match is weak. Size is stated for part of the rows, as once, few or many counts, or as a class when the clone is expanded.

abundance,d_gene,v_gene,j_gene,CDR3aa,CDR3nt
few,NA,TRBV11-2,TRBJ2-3,CASSFGALPRTDTQYF,TGTGCCAGCAGCTTCGGCGCACTACCCCGCACAGATACGCAGTATTTT
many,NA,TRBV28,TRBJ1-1,CASSLQLVGTEWDTEAFF,TGTGCCAGCAGTTTACAGCTCGTTGGCACCGAATGGGACACTGAAGCTTTCTTT
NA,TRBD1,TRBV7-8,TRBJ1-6,CASSPGTGGFYNSPLHF,TGTGCCAGCAGCCCAGGGACAGGGGGTTTCTATAATTCACCCCTCCACTTT
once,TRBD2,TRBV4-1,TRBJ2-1,CASSQEGTSGIYNEQFF,TGCGCCAGCAGCCAAGAGGGAACTAGCGGGATTTACAATGAGCAGTTCTTC
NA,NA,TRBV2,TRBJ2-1,CASSDESAGHNEQFF,TGTGCCAGCAGTGACGAGAGCGCCGGGCACAATGAGCAGTTCTTC
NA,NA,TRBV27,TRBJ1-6,CASSTPGGYNSPLHF,TGTGCCAGCAGTACCCCGGGGGGCTATAATTCACCCCTCCACTTT
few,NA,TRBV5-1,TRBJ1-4,CASRVVGEKLFF,TGCGCCAGCAGAGTGGTCGGTGAAAAACTGTTTTTT
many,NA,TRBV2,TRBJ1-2,CASEGDVVRVDGYTF,TGTGCCAGCGAAGGGGACGTCGTTCGAGTCGATGGCTACACCTTC
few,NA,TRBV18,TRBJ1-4,CASSRQFNEKLFF,TGTGCCAGCTCAAGGCAGTTTAATGAAAAACTGTTTTTT
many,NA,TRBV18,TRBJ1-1,CASSPNRGTNTEAFF,TGTGCCAGCTCACCCAATCGTGGGACGAACACTGAAGCTTTCTTT
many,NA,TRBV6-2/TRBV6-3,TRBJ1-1,CASSYAGANTEAFF,TGTGCCAGCAGTTACGCAGGGGCGAACACTGAAGCTTTCTTT
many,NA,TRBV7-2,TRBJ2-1,CASSLAFPVWGQLKRYEQFF,TGTGCCAGCAGCTTAGCATTCCCTGTCTGGGGACAACTAAAAAGGTATGAGCAGTTCTTC
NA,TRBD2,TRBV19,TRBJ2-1,CASRPSGVYNEQFF,TGTGCCAGTAGGCCTAGCGGGGTCTACAATGAGCAGTTCTTC
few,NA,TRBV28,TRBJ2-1,CASDSSALFSDEQFF,TGTGCCAGCGACTCCTCCGCCCTCTTCTCAGATGAGCAGTTCTTC
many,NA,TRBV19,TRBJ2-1,CASSIRVGYNEQFF,TGTGCCAGTAGTATAAGAGTGGGGTACAATGAGCAGTTCTTC
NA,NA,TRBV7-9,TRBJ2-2,CASSGGTTNTGELFF,TGTGCCAGCAGCGGGGGGACCACGAACACCGGGGAGCTGTTTTTT
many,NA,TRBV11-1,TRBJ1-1,CASSLIAGVNTEAFF,TGTGCCAGCAGCTTAATAGCGGGGGTGAACACTGAAGCTTTCTTT
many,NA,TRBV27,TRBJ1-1,CASSLLGMNTEAFF,TGTGCCAGCAGTTTGCTAGGAATGAACACTGAAGCTTTCTTT
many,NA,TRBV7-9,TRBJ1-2,CASSSTVVDYGYTF,TGTGCCAGCAGCTCGACAGTGGTAGACTATGGCTACACCTTC
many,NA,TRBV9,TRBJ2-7,CASSADLSYEQYF,TGTGCCAGCAGCGCCGACCTTTCCTACGAGCAGTACTTC
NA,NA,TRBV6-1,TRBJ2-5,CASRRTVSETQYF,TGTGCCAGCAGGCGGACAGTTTCGGAGACCCAGTACTTC
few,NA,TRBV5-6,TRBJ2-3,CASSLRDTILADTQYF,TGTGCCAGCAGCTTGCGGGACACCATTTTGGCAGATACGCAGTATTTT
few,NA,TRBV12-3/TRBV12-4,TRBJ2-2,CASGWDSGGGELFF,TGTGCCAGCGGTTGGGACTCCGGTGGCGGGGAGCTGTTTTTT
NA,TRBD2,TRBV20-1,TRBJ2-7,CSAPPGAGTYEQYF,TGCAGTGCCCCACCGGGAGCGGGGACCTACGAGCAGTACTTC
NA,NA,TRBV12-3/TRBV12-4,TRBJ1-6,CASSPHQNSPLHF,TGTGCCAGCAGTCCCCACCAGAATTCACCCCTCCACTTT
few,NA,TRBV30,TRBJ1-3,CAWSKGTGNTIYF,TGTGCCTGGAGTAAAGGGACCGGAAACACCATATATTTT
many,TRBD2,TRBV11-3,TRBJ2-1,CASSKTSGGSYNEQFF,TGTGCCAGCAGCAAAACTAGCGGGGGGAGCTACAATGAGCAGTTCTTC
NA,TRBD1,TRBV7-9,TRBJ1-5,CASSSSGGDLPQHF,TGTGCCAGCAGCTCATCAGGGGGCGATTTGCCCCAGCATTTT
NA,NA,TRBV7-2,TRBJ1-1,CASSSSGLWTEAFF,TGTGCCAGCAGCTCGTCCGGACTTTGGACTGAAGCTTTCTTT
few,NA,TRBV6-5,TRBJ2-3,CASSYRGHPRGDTQYF,TGTGCCAGCAGTTACAGGGGTCACCCTCGGGGTGATACGCAGTATTTT
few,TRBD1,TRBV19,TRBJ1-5,CASSIRRDRGYQPQHF,TGTGCCAGTAGTATCCGTCGGGACAGGGGTTATCAGCCCCAGCATTTT
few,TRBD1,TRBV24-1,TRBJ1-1,CATSARTGVTEAFF,TGTGCCACCAGTGCTCGGACAGGGGTCACTGAAGCTTTCTTT
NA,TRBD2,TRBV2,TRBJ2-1,CASSALAGEYNEQFF,TGTGCCAGCAGCGCTCTAGCGGGAGAGTACAATGAGCAGTTCTTC